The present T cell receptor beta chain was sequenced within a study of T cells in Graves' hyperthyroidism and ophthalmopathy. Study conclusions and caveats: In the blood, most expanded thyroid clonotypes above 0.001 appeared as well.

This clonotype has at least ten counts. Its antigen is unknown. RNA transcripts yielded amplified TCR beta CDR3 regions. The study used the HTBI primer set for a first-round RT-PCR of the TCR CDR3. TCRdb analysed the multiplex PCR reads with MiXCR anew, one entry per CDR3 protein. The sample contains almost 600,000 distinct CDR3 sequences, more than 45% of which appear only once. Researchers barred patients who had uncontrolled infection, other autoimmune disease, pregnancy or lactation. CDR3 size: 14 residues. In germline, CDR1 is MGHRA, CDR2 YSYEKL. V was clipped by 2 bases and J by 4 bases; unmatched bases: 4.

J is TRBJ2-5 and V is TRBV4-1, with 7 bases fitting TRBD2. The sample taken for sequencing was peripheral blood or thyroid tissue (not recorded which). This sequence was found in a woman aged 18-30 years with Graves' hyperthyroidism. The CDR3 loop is CASSQLGGGETQYF. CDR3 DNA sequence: TGCGCCAGCAGCCAATTGGGCGGGGGAGAGACCCAGTACTTC.